Below, 30 T cell receptor beta chains from the same sample are listed, as sequenced in a study of CD4 T cell repertoires in COVID-19. Measured with immunoSEQ multiplex PCR; TCRdb has only the in-frame clones, and not every one. This table holds fewer than 100,000 clones, around 82% found once. Sequenced here: CD4+ T cells from peripheral blood, sampled after recovery from COVID-19. These receptors came from a human donor who had COVID-19.

The CDR3 sequence is CASSRGRPGANVLTF. In DNA form, the CDR3 reads TGTGCCAGTAGCCGAGGCAGGCCTGGGGCCAACGTCCTGACTTTC. The chain recombines TRBV19 with TRBJ2-6; D not certain. Germline values: CDR1 LNHDA, CDR2 SQIVND (reference sequence). Trimming stripped 6 bases from V and 2 bases from J, with 11 bases between. The CDR3 is 15 residues long.

The rearrangement joins TRBV2 to TRBJ1-2; D uncertain. Germline V gives CDR1 SNHLY, CDR2 FYNNEI. The CDR3 length is 15 residues. Deletions cut 3 bases from V and 4 bases from J, with 15 bases between. CDR3 loop: CASSDGIGMVYGYTF. The CDR3, as DNA: TGTGCCAGCAGTGACGGTATAGGGATGGTCTATGGCTACACCTTC.

This clone was detected only once. The chain recombines TRBV18 with TRBJ2-1, with D possibly matching TRBD1 (5 bases). Germline V CDR1 and CDR2: KGHSH, LQKENI. The V end was cut by 4 bases, the J end by 4 bases, with 14 bases between. This CDR3 region has 15 residues. The chain's CDR3 is CASSLRGRIYNEQFF. The CDR3 DNA follows: TGTGCCAGCTCACTTAGGGGCCGCATTTACAATGAGCAGTTCTTC.

The chain has TRBV7-8 and TRBJ2-1; no clear D gene. The CDR3 is 13 amino acids. The germline gives CDR1 SGHVS, CDR2 FQNEAQ. Trimming took 5 bases from V and 9 from J, leaving 14 bases between them. CDR3 DNA: TGTGCCAGCAGCCCGGCAGTCGGTCCTGAGCAGTTCTTC. This codes for CASSPAVGPEQFF.

The chain uses TRBV28 and TRBJ2-5, with TRBD2 as a possible D gene (5 bases). Deletions cut 6 bases from V and 1 base from J, with 12 bases between. CDR3 length: 14 amino acids. Germline CDR1 MDHEN, CDR2 SYDVKM. The CDR3 nucleotides are TGTGCCAGCAGCGTACCGGGAATCCAAGAGACCCAGTACTTC. Translation gives CASSVPGIQETQYF.

The chain employs TRBV18 and TRBJ2-3; maybe TRBD2 (6 bases). Per germline, CDR1 KGHSH and CDR2 LQKENI. There are 15 residues in the CDR3. Trimming cost V 6 bases and J 3 bases, with 16 bases left between them. CDR3 amino acids: CASSETSQNTDTQYF. The CDR3 DNA is TGTGCCAGCTCGGAAACTAGCCAGAATACAGATACGCAGTATTTT.

This clone was picked up a small number of times. The V and J genes are TRBV6-6 and TRBJ2-7; maybe TRBD1 (5 bases). V lost 2 bases and J lost 2, with 7 bases in between. The CDR3 consists of 13 residues. Germline CDR1 and CDR2: MNHNY and SVGAGI (reference sequence). CDR3 in DNA: TGTGCCAGCAGTTACAGCAGGGCCTACGAGCAGTACTTC. This translates into CASSYSRAYEQYF.

The V and J genes are TRBV10-1 and TRBJ2-3; 9 positions agree with TRBD2. CDR1 and CDR2 from the germline V gene are WNHNN and SYGVQD (reference sequence). J lost 3 bases, V lost 2 bases, and 6 bases had no gene match. The CDR3 length is 16 residues. The CDR3 nucleotides are TGCGCCAGCAGTGAGGCCGAGACTAGCGGTACAGATACGCAGTATTTT. This translates into CASSEAETSGTDTQYF.

The V gene is TRBV30, the J gene TRBJ1-5, with D perhaps TRBD1 (6 bases). The CDR3 has 17 amino acids. V was trimmed by 2 bases and J by 1 base, leaving 18 bases between them. Germline V CDR1 and CDR2: GTSNPN, SVGIG (reference sequence). CDR3 DNA: TGTGCCTGGAGTCCCCTTGGAGGGGGAGGGAGCAATCAGCCCCAGCATTTT. Its protein is CAWSPLGGGGSNQPQHF.

This sequence joins TRBV6-1 and TRBJ1-5, with a possible D match to TRBD1 (5 bases). V was trimmed by 1 base and J by 6 bases, leaving 10 bases between them. CDR1 is MNHNS and CDR2 is SASEGT in the germline V gene. The CDR3 sequence is 14 residues long. CDR3 bases: TGTGCCAGCAGTGAAGGGTTAAGGGGTCAGCCCCAGCATTTT. Protein: CASSEGLRGQPQHF.

This clone was seen more than once but under ten times. In DNA, the CDR3 is TGTGCCAGTAGTATAGATCTTAGAGGGGGCAATCAGCCCCAGCATTTT. Protein product: CASSIDLRGGNQPQHF. The chain has TRBV19 and TRBJ1-5; D might be TRBD1 (5 bases). Germline V gene data show CDR1 as LNHDA and CDR2 as SQIVND (reference sequence). Trimming pared 0 bases from V and 2 bases from J, leaving 11 bases between. CDR3 length equals 16 residues.

The rearrangement joins TRBV6-5 to TRBJ1-2; possibly TRBD1 for D (6 bases). The V and J ends lost 5 bases and 7 bases respectively, with 14 bases between them. This CDR3 region has 13 residues. Germline CDR1 and CDR2: MNHEY and SVGAGI. CDR3 DNA: TGTGCCAGCAGTCCAACGGGGGCCGGTGGCTACACCTTC. Translating gives CASSPTGAGGYTF.

This clone came up a few times. This chain joins TRBV15 and TRBJ1-5; D is perhaps TRBD1 (5 bases). This CDR3 spans 15 amino acids. Germline values: CDR1 LNHNV, CDR2 YYDKDF (reference sequence). Trimming took off 6 bases at V and 1 base at J, with 13 bases between the two ends. DNA for the CDR3: TGTGCCACCAGGACGGGAGGGACCAGCAATCAGCCCCAGCATTTT. Protein sequence: CATRTGGTSNQPQHF. The full variable domain, completed using reference TRBV15 and TRBJ1-5, is DAMVIQNPRYQVTQFGKPVTLSCSQTLNHNVMYWYQQKSSQAPKLLFHYYDKDFNNEADTPDNFQSRRPNTSFCFLDIRSPGLGDTAMYLCATRTGGTSNQPQHFGDGTRLSIL.

The chain recombines TRBV25-1 with TRBJ1-1; 7 bases are shared with TRBD1. The CDR3 has 13 amino acids. The V and J ends lost 8 bases and 3 bases, in that order; junction bases with no gene match: 6. From germline, CDR1 is MGHDK and CDR2 SYGVNS. The CDR3 nucleotides read TGTGCCAGCGAGGGGGCACGGGACACTGAAGCTTTCTTT. Amino acid sequence: CASEGARDTEAFF. Combining the CDR3 with reference TRBV25-1 and TRBJ1-1 gives the whole variable domain EADIYQTPRYLVIGTGKKITLECSQTMGHDKMYWYQQDPGMELHLIHYSYGVNSTEKGDLSSESTVSRIRTEHFPLTLESARPSHTSQYLCASEGARDTEAFFGQGTRLTVV.

As DNA, the CDR3 is TGCGCCAGCAGCCCCCGAGGAAATAGCGGGGGGGCGTACGAGCAGTACTTC. Its translation: CASSPRGNSGGAYEQYF. The V gene is TRBV5-1, the J gene TRBJ2-7; 11 bases align to TRBD2. The V and J ends lost 4 bases and 4 bases, in that order; junction bases with no gene match: 13. Germline-derived CDR1 and CDR2 are SGHRS and YFSETQ. CDR3 size: 17 residues.

This clone has a single count. This chain links TRBV18 with TRBJ1-1; 11 nucleotides align to TRBD1. CDR3 length: 14 residues. CDR1 and CDR2 (germline): KGHSH, LQKENI. J gave up 4 bases and V 6 bases, and 4 bases lay outside the gene matches. The CDR3 nucleotides are TGTGCCAGCTCTGCCGGGACAGGGGGCACTGAAGCTTTCTTT. Amino acid sequence: CASSAGTGGTEAFF.

The rearrangement joins TRBV2 to TRBJ1-2, with TRBD1 matching 8 bases. This CDR3 is 13 amino acids long. Germline CDR1 is SNHLY and CDR2 is FYNNEI. Trimming cost V 10 bases and J 4 bases; bases outside gene matches: 8. CDR3 loop: CATSGQGSYGYTF. The CDR3 DNA follows: TGTGCCACCTCCGGACAGGGAAGCTATGGCTACACCTTC.

This chain uses TRBV19 with TRBJ2-3; perhaps TRBD2 as D (6 bases). The ends were cut back, 5 bases at V and 1 base at J, with 10 bases in the middle. The CDR3 length is 14 residues. Germline-derived CDR1 and CDR2 are LNHDA and SQIVND (reference sequence). CDR3 sequence reads: CASSGQRGTDTQYF. CDR3 nucleotide sequence: TGTGCCAGTAGTGGTCAGCGGGGCACAGATACGCAGTATTTT.

The chain combines TRBV7-2 with TRBJ1-2; D remains ambiguous. This CDR3 contains 15 residues. Germline-derived CDR1 and CDR2 are SGHTA and FQGNSA. Trimming left V 1 base short and J 4 bases short, with 13 bases between. The CDR3 reads CASSLDKQPLYGYTF. The CDR3 DNA is TGTGCCAGCAGCTTAGACAAACAGCCCCTCTATGGCTACACCTTC.

The CDR3 region is CASSLEPASGGNTIYF. The CDR3 bases are TGTGCCAGCAGCTTAGAACCGGCCTCGGGGGGAAACACCATATATTTT. The chain uses TRBV7-3 and TRBJ1-3; D uncertain. Trimming took off 2 bases at V and 4 bases at J, with 15 bases between the two ends. Germline lookup yields CDR1 SGHTA and CDR2 FQGTGA. The CDR3 loop spans 16 amino acids.

This clone was counted between two and nine times. The chain is built from TRBV28 and TRBJ1-2; D is perhaps TRBD1 (6 bases). This CDR3 contains 14 residues. Trimming took off 4 bases at V and 7 bases at J, with 16 bases between the two ends. Germline V lookup: CDR1 MDHEN, CDR2 SYDVKM. CDR3 bases: TGTGCCAGCAGTTCAAACAGGGTGAGGGGTGGCTACACCTTC. Translated: CASSSNRVRGGYTF.

In this sample, this clone turned up a few times. The chain uses TRBV9 and TRBJ1-1; no definite D call. CDR1 is SGDLS and CDR2 is YYNGEE in the germline V gene. The CDR3 length is 14 residues. V was trimmed by 0 bases and J by 1 base, leaving 7 bases between them. CDR3 sequence reads: CASSVGAENTEAFF. The CDR3 coding sequence is TGTGCCAGCAGCGTAGGAGCAGAGAACACTGAAGCTTTCTTT.

V gene TRBV27 combines with J gene TRBJ1-5; D not resolved. Germline V gives CDR1 MNHEY, CDR2 SMNVEV (reference sequence). This CDR3 is 15 amino acids long. V lost 6 bases and J 6 bases, leaving 18 bases between the germline ends. The CDR3 DNA sequence: TGTGCCAGCAGCTCACTCCGTGAAGAGCGTCAGCCCCAGCATTTT. It is translated as CASSSLREERQPQHF.

V usage is TRBV29-1 and J usage is TRBJ2-3; TRBD1 agrees at 9 bases. This CDR3 comprises 14 residues. Per germline, CDR1 SQVTM and CDR2 ANQGSEA. J lost 4 bases, V lost 4 bases, and 6 bases had no gene match. Here the CDR3 reads CSVVVTGGADTQYF. In DNA form, the CDR3 reads TGCAGCGTTGTAGTGACAGGGGGAGCAGATACGCAGTATTTT.

The gene calls are TRBV13 and TRBJ2-7; TRBD1 matches 10 bases. CDR1 and CDR2 (germline): PRHDT, FYEKMQ (reference sequence). The CDR3 extends over 14 amino acids. The trim removed 5 bases at V and 4 bases at J, leaving 5 bases unmatched. The CDR3 DNA follows: TGTGCCAGCAGCCCCTGGACAGGGGGGTACGAGCAGTACTTC. It specifies CASSPWTGGYEQYF. Supplemented by reference TRBV13 and TRBJ2-7, the full variable domain reads AAGVIQSPRHLIKEKRETATLKCYPIPRHDTVYWYQQGPGQDPQFLISFYEKMQSDKGSIPDRFSAQQFSDYHSELNMSSLELGDSALYFCASSPWTGGYEQYFGPGTRLTVT.

The chain carries TRBV7-9 and TRBJ1-4, with TRBD1 identical over 8 bases. The trim removed 1 base at V and 10 bases at J, leaving 2 bases unmatched. Germline V gene sequence: CDR1 SEHNR, CDR2 FQNEAQ (reference sequence). The CDR3 covers 13 residues. CDR3: CASSLGDRSKLFF. Written as DNA, the CDR3 is TGTGCCAGCAGCTTAGGGGACAGGTCAAAACTGTTTTTT.

This chain uses TRBV3-1 (or the pseudogene TRBV3-2) with TRBJ1-2; 7 bases fit TRBD1. There are 13 residues in the CDR3. CDR1 is LGHDT and CDR2 is YNNKEL in the germline V gene (reference sequence). J gave up 8 bases and V 8 bases, and 11 bases lay outside the gene matches. The CDR3: CASAISGRGGYTF. DNA for the CDR3: TGTGCCAGCGCAATCAGTGGCAGGGGGGGCTACACCTTC.

This sequence joins TRBV20-1 and TRBJ1-1; 7 nucleotides align to TRBD1. Per the germline V gene, CDR1 is DFQATT and CDR2 is SNEGSKA (reference sequence). The CDR3 has 14 residues. V lost 3 bases, J lost 4 bases, and 8 bases stayed unmatched. The CDR3 DNA is TGCAGTGCTAGTGACGACAGGGAGGCCACTGAAGCTTTCTTT. The encoded protein is CSASDDREATEAFF.

The chain couples TRBV5-1 to TRBJ1-2; no firm D call. V gave up 4 bases and J gave up 4 bases, with 8 bases separating them. The CDR3 runs to 12 residues. Germline-derived CDR1 and CDR2 are SGHRS and YFSETQ. The CDR3 region is CASSITSYGYTF. In DNA form, the CDR3 reads TGCGCCAGCAGCATTACAAGCTATGGCTACACCTTC.

V and J are TRBV3-1 (or the pseudogene TRBV3-2) and TRBJ1-1; no clear D. Trimming left V 0 bases short and J 10 bases short, with 9 bases between. The germline gives CDR1 LGHDT, CDR2 YNNKEL (reference sequence). The CDR3 sequence is 12 residues long. In DNA form, the CDR3 reads TGTGCCAGCAGCCAAGAGGGCATAGGAGCTTTCTTT. Its translation: CASSQEGIGAFF.